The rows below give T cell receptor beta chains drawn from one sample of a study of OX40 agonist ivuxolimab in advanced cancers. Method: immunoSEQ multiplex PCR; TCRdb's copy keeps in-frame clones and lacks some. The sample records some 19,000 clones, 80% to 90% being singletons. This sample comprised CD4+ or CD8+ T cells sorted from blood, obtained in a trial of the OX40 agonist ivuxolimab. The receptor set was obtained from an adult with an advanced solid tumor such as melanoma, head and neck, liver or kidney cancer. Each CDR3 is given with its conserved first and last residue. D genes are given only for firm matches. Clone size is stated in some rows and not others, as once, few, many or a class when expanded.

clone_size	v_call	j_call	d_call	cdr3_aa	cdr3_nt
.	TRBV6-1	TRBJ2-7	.	CASSEAQLPSAVEEQYF	TGTGCCAGCAGTGAAGCCCAATTGCCTAGCGCGGTCGAGGAGCAGTACTTC
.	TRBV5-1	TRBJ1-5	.	CASSLWANQPQHF	TGCGCCAGCAGCTTATGGGCCAATCAGCCCCAGCATTTT
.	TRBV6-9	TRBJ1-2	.	CASSSAGNYGYTF	TGTGCCAGCAGTTCGGCAGGGAACTATGGCTACACCTTC
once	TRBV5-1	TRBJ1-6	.	CASSLAGVDSPLHF	TGCGCCAGCAGCTTGGCCGGGGTTGATTCACCCCTCCACTTT
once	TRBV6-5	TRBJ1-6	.	CASSYLGSYNSPLHF	TGTGCCAGCAGTTACCTGGGCTCCTATAATTCACCCCTCCACTTT
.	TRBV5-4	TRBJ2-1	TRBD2	CASSSSSGGAYNEQFF	TGTGCCAGCAGCTCATCTAGCGGGGGGGCCTACAATGAGCAGTTCTTC
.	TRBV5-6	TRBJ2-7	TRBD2	CASSFTSGGNEQYF	TGTGCCAGCAGCTTCACTAGCGGGGGAAACGAGCAGTACTTC
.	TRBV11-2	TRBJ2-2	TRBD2	CASSQTSGGLTGELFF	TGTGCCAGCAGCCAAACTAGCGGGGGCCTCACCGGGGAGCTGTTTTTT
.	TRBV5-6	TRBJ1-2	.	CASSLEGLPANYGYTF	TGTGCCAGCAGCTTGGAGGGACTCCCAGCTAACTATGGCTACACCTTC
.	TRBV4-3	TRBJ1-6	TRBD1	CASSQDRQGNSPLHF	TGCGCCAGCAGCCAAGATAGACAGGGTAATTCACCCCTCCACTTT
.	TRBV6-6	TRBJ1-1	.	CASRYTENTEAFF	TGTGCCAGCAGGTATACAGAAAACACTGAAGCTTTCTTT
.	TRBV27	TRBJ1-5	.	CASSQDLADNQPQHF	TGTGCCAGCAGCCAAGATCTGGCCGACAATCAGCCCCAGCATTTT
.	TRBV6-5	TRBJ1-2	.	CASSSAGNYGYTF	TGTGCCAGCAGTTCGGCAGGGAACTATGGCTACACCTTC
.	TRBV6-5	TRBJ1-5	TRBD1	CASSSGTGWFQPQHF	TGTGCCAGCAGTTCCGGGACAGGGTGGTTTCAGCCCCAGCATTTT
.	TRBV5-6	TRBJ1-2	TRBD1	CASSLVGQGAYYGYTF	TGTGCCAGCAGCTTGGTAGGACAGGGGGCATACTATGGCTACACCTTC
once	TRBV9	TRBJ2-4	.	CASSVGDVDIQYF	TGTGCCAGCAGCGTAGGGGACGTAGACATTCAGTACTTC
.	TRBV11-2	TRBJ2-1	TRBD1	CASSGTGATEQFF	TGTGCCAGCAGCGGAACAGGGGCCACCGAGCAGTTCTTC
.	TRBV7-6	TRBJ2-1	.	CASSLQGHEQFF	TGTGCCAGCAGCTTACAGGGTCATGAGCAGTTCTTC
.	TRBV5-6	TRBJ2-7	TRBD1	CASSSGQLAAQYF	TGTGCCAGCAGCTCGGGACAGCTAGCCGCGCAGTACTTC
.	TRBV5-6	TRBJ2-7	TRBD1	CASSLEGGRYTNYEQYF	TGTGCCAGCAGCTTGGAAGGGGGCCGATATACTAACTACGAGCAGTACTTC
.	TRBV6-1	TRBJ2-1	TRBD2	CASTLYASGYEQFF	TGTGCCAGCACCCTCTACGCTAGCGGCTATGAGCAGTTCTTC